The rows below give T cell receptor beta chains drawn from one sample of a study of HIV-infected patients and healthy controls. MiXCR, run by TCRdb on the 5' RACE reads, gives a single entry per CDR3 protein. The table lists fewer than 20,000 distinct CDR3 sequences, roughly a fifth of them singletons. Sample: CD8+ T cells from blood. The receptors were gathered from a human donor in good health. Both conserved end residues are part of each CDR3. D genes are given only for firm matches. Clone size appears in some rows only: once, few, many, or a class for an expanded clone.

V gene	D gene	J gene	clone size	CDR3 protein	CDR3 DNA
TRBV10-3	.	TRBJ1-2	many	CAIRADGPHGYTF	TGTGCCATCAGGGCCGACGGACCACATGGCTACACCTTC
TRBV11-1	TRBD2	TRBJ2-2	.	CASSSSGSRNTGELFF	TGTGCCAGCAGCTCTAGCGGGAGTAGGAACACCGGGGAGCTGTTTTTT
TRBV29-1	.	TRBJ1-1	many	CSVRLNTEAFF	TGCAGCGTACGGTTGAACACTGAAGCTTTCTTT
TRBV27	.	TRBJ1-6	.	CASSYGLGQPLHF	TGTGCCAGCAGTTACGGCCTGGGACAACCCCTCCACTTT
TRBV5-1	TRBD1	TRBJ2-4	.	CASRQIGQAQYF	TGCGCCAGCAGGCAGATTGGACAGGCCCAGTACTTC
TRBV28	TRBD2	TRBJ2-1	many	CASRSDSSGRLSSYNEQFF	TGTGCCAGCAGATCTGACAGTAGCGGGCGGTTGAGCTCCTACAATGAGCAGTTCTTC
TRBV14	TRBD2	TRBJ2-2	.	CASSQDRVAGPGELFF	TGTGCCAGCAGCCAAGATCGAGTAGCGGGACCCGGGGAGCTGTTTTTT
TRBV6-5	TRBD1	TRBJ1-2	many	CASSYSKDRIYGYTF	TGTGCCAGCAGTTACTCTAAGGACAGGATCTATGGCTACACCTTC
TRBV7-9	.	TRBJ2-7	once	CASSSSTGLGYEQYF	TGTGCCAGCAGCTCTTCTACAGGGCTGGGCTACGAGCAGTACTTC
TRBV21-1	.	TRBJ2-2	few	CASSSKGASGRYAGELFF	TGTGCCAGCAGCTCTAAGGGGGCTAGCGGGAGGTACGCCGGGGAGCTGTTTTTT
TRBV18	.	TRBJ2-7	many	CASSPLGSTDEQYF	TGTGCCAGCTCACCATTAGGCTCTACGGACGAGCAGTACTTC
TRBV27	.	TRBJ1-5	many	CASSLHPGSNQPQHF	TGTGCCAGCAGTTTACACCCGGGGAGCAATCAGCCCCAGCATTTT
TRBV7-9	.	TRBJ2-1	once	CASSPPGAYNEQFF	TGTGCCAGCAGCCCGCCGGGGGCCTACAATGAGCAGTTCTTC
TRBV5-5	TRBD1	TRBJ2-1	.	CASSFRDRDVLNEQFF	TGTGCCAGCAGCTTCCGGGACAGGGACGTGTTAAATGAGCAGTTCTTC
TRBV7-6	.	TRBJ1-6	.	CASSPREATHYNSPLHF	TGTGCCAGCAGCCCTAGGGAGGCGACTCACTATAATTCACCCCTCCACTTT
TRBV6-5	TRBD2	TRBJ2-7	.	CASSYSLSVVAGVAYEQYF	TGTGCCAGCAGTTACTCATTATCCGTCGTAGCGGGAGTAGCCTACGAGCAGTACTTC
TRBV10-3	.	TRBJ1-3	few	CAIYQGSGNTIYF	TGTGCCATCTATCAGGGCTCTGGAAACACCATATATTTT
TRBV27	.	TRBJ2-7	many	CASSPSGTRVPYEQYF	TGTGCCAGCAGTCCCTCCGGGACAAGGGTACCCTACGAGCAGTACTTC
TRBV11-2	.	TRBJ2-1	many	CASSLAGNEQFF	TGTGCCAGCAGCTTAGCTGGAAATGAGCAGTTCTTC
TRBV7-3	TRBD1	TRBJ2-2	.	CASSEQGANTGELFF	TGTGCCAGCAGTGAACAGGGGGCGAACACCGGGGAGCTGTTTTTT
TRBV10-3	.	TRBJ1-5	medium-sized	CAISVIWGDNQPQHF	TGTGCCATCAGTGTAATTTGGGGGGACAATCAGCCCCAGCATTTT
TRBV13	TRBD2	TRBJ2-3	.	CASSSRLAGVSTDTQYF	TGTGCCAGCAGCTCCCGTCTAGCGGGGGTTAGCACAGATACGCAGTATTTT
TRBV25-1	.	TRBJ2-5	many	CASSESGTSQETQYF	TGTGCCAGCAGTGAGTCCGGGACGAGTCAAGAGACCCAGTACTTC
TRBV7-8	TRBD1	TRBJ1-2	.	CASSPLTGDGYTF	TGTGCCAGCAGCCCCTTAACAGGGGATGGCTACACCTTC
TRBV7-9	TRBD1	TRBJ1-1	.	CASSDNRGAAPEAFF	TGTGCCAGCAGCGACAACAGGGGCGCAGCGCCTGAAGCTTTCTTT
TRBV7-2	.	TRBJ2-5	many	CASSLFGRGETQYF	TGTGCCAGCAGCTTATTCGGCAGGGGCGAGACCCAGTACTTC
TRBV12-3/TRBV12-4	.	TRBJ1-1	.	CASSLDRAWNTEAFF	TGTGCCAGCAGTTTAGACAGGGCCTGGAACACTGAAGCTTTCTTT
TRBV4-1	.	TRBJ2-7	.	CASSQVFAGPYEQYF	TGCGCCAGCAGCCAAGTCTTTGCAGGTCCCTACGAGCAGTACTTC
TRBV12-3/TRBV12-4	.	TRBJ1-1	.	CASSLLDEAFF	TGTGCCAGCAGCTTGTTGGATGAAGCTTTCTTT
TRBV3-1	.	TRBJ2-3	few	CASSRRSGYTDTQYF	TGTGCCAGCAGCCGGCGGAGCGGATACACAGATACGCAGTATTTT
TRBV4-2	.	TRBJ1-1	.	CASSQVVPRVFPMNTEAFF	TGTGCCAGCAGCCAAGTGGTCCCGCGAGTCTTCCCCATGAACACTGAAGCTTTCTTT
TRBV11-3	.	TRBJ2-7	many	CASSLRGAYEQYF	TGTGCCAGCAGCTTAAGGGGAGCCTACGAGCAGTACTTC
TRBV12-3/TRBV12-4	.	TRBJ1-3	many	CASRGEGGRDSGNTIYF	TGTGCCAGCAGAGGGGAGGGGGGAAGAGACTCTGGAAACACCATATATTTT
TRBV6-6	.	TRBJ1-6	.	CASNYTGFYSPLHF	TGTGCCAGCAACTATACAGGGTTTTATTCACCCCTCCACTTT
TRBV7-9	.	TRBJ2-3	.	CASSLPPTGPLTDTQYF	TGTGCCAGCAGCCTTCCCCCGACAGGACCGCTCACAGATACGCAGTATTTT
TRBV5-4	TRBD1	TRBJ1-2	.	CASSPDRGNNRYGYTF	TGTGCCAGCAGCCCTGACAGGGGGAATAATCGTTATGGCTACACCTTC
TRBV18	.	TRBJ1-1	many	CASSWDTEAFF	TGTGCCAGCTCCTGGGACACTGAAGCTTTCTTT
TRBV9	TRBD1	TRBJ1-2	.	CASSGGGTGGDGYTF	TGTGCCAGCAGCGGTGGAGGAACAGGGGGCGATGGCTACACCTTC
TRBV20-1	TRBD2	TRBJ2-2	.	CSARAQRGYTGELFF	TGCAGTGCTAGAGCACAGCGGGGATACACCGGGGAGCTGTTTTTT
TRBV6-5	TRBD1	TRBJ1-2	many	CASSYSIRLQGATNYGYTF	TGTGCCAGCAGTTACTCGATCAGGTTGCAGGGGGCGACTAACTATGGCTACACCTTC
TRBV24-1	TRBD1	TRBJ2-7	few	CATMQGQGHYEQYF	TGTGCCACTATGCAGGGACAGGGACACTACGAGCAGTACTTC
TRBV23-1	.	TRBJ2-7	.	CASSQRSEQYF	TGCGCCAGCAGTCAAAGGTCCGAGCAGTACTTC
TRBV13	.	TRBJ2-1	.	CASSGPVVSINEQFF	TGTGCCAGCAGCGGCCCCGTGGTTAGTATCAATGAGCAGTTCTTC
TRBV7-8	TRBD1	TRBJ1-1	.	CASSLDGTGGRTEAFF	TGTGCCAGCAGCTTAGATGGGACAGGGGGCCGGACTGAAGCTTTCTTT
TRBV21-1	.	TRBJ1-5	few	CASSKTGGGCNQPQHF	TGTGCCAGCAGCAAAACTGGGGGGGGTTGCAATCAGCCCCAGCATTTT
TRBV15	.	TRBJ1-4	many	CATSSVQERNEKLFF	TGTGCCACCAGCAGTGTACAGGAAAGAAATGAAAAACTGTTTTTT